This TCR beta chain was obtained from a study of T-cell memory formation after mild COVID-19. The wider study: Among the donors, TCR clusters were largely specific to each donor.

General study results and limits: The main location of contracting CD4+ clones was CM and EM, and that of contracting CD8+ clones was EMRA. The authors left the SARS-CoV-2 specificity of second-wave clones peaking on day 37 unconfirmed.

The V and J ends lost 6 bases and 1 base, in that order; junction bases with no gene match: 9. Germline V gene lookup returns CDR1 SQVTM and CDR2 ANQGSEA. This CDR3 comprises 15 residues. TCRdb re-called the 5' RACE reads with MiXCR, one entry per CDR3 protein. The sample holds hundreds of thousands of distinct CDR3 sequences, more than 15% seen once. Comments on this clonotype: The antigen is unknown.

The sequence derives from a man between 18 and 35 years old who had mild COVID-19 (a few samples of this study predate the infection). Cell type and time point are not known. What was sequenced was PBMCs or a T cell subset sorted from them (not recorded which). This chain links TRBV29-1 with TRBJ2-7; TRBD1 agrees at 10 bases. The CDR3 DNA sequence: TGCAGCGTCACCCCCGGGACAGGGGTTTCCTACGAGCAGTACTTC. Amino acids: CSVTPGTGVSYEQYF.